This paragraph reports one T cell receptor beta chain. This clone has only a few counts. The antigen it binds to is not known. Base qualities are not recorded, but no much larger clone differs from it by a single base. This sample is part of a study of cytomegalovirus exposure and HLA in healthy donors listed by TCRdb under 2017. As for the study more broadly: In an earlier analysis of some 550 of the donors, 276 Gb of sequence data and some 100 million unique TCR beta sequences from about 180 million T cells were reported. Approximately 300 gigabases of sequencing data and 91 million or so unique TCR sequences made up an early release that covered approximately 620 HLA-typed donors. Of the roughly 430 genotyped donors, about 80% fell in the genetic ancestry cluster associated with self-reported Caucasian donors. The study was designed to test whether signatures of past pathogen exposure could be identified by cataloging public T cell receptors. The study used immunosequencing to profile the T cell repertoires of more than 650 subjects and linked those repertoires to cytomegalovirus serostatus. In addition to the first cohort of 650 to 750 subjects, a separate validation cohort of 130 or so different subjects was used. High-throughput TCR immunosequencing, statistical association of individual TCRs with disease status, and machine learning were combined to predict cytomegalovirus infection status. A later analysis re-examined previously published TCR beta repertoires from roughly 720 donors and added high-resolution HLA genotyping to investigate patterns of TCR occurrence. In the later analysis, no new phenotypic data were used to find candidate immune exposures; instead, reliance was placed on TCR beta sequences and their occurrence across donors. To decide whether each TCR beta V gene segment behaved as functional or pseudogenic, an earlier analysis of fewer than 750 of the donors relied on high-throughput TCR beta sequencing. Alongside the repertoire data, information on donor age, sex, ethnicity and CMV serostatus was compiled. A later genetic analysis used genome-wide SNP genotypes for about 55% of the 666 donors, treating that subset as a discovery cohort. Every discovery cohort repertoire had been produced on one sequencing platform. Both class I and class II loci were covered by HLA typing, at four-digit resolution. The number of donors typed differed by locus, with roughly 629-640 for A, B, C, DRB1 and DQB1, about 500 for DQA1, 600 to 610 for DPA1, and some 440 for DPB1. Four or five DR-DQ haplotypes were handled as single units for association and clustering because linkage in the cohort was strong. Among around 400 genotyped donors of the cohort, an average of around 240,000 unique TCR beta nucleotide sequences were sequenced per donor, around 20% of them non-productive. The full study reports these points: According to a later analysis, parvovirus B19, influenza, CMV and Epstein-Barr virus appeared linked to several top co-occurrence clusters. Sequencing depth was assumed to be roughly uniform across donors in the presence/absence analyses, though that assumption may not hold. In a later analysis, the rate of TCR association differed among HLA loci, with DRB1 alleles having the most associated TCRs and HLA-C alleles having the fewest. Strong co-occurrence of HLA alleles, especially DR and DQ, made assigning TCR associations to individual alleles difficult. A later genetic analysis reported fewer N-insertions in productive TCRs among donors in an Asian-associated ancestry cluster than the roughly 670-donor mean. In a later analysis, 16,951 TCR beta sequences were associated with specific HLA alleles at a false discovery rate of 0.05. V-gene and J-gene trimming of TCR beta chains was associated with a missense DCLRE1C variant in a later genetic analysis, and the association was replicated in an independent cohort. In both the original and validation cohorts, the classifier was reported to diagnose cytomegalovirus status with high specificity and sensitivity. A further reported finding was that TCR beta sequences accurately predicted the HLA-A and HLA-B alleles for most subjects in the first cohort. The authors suggested that the approach could potentially be generalized to other disease states and immunological phenotypes. Most TCR sequences were observed very rarely across donors, whereas some public TCRs were present in many individuals. A group of highly shared sequence variants was considered likely to be a technical artifact of the sequencing pipeline. A later analysis found that most CMV-associated TCR beta chains appeared HLA-restricted, with HLA associations seemingly driven largely by CMV exposure. Only TCR beta chains were sequenced in this cohort, and the absence of alpha or paired-chain data limited detectable features. Some 15 rarely observed V segments, including chromosome 9 orphons, were excluded from the earlier analysis of some 590 of the donors because counts were too low. A few of the identified cytomegalovirus-associated TCR beta chains were confirmed in vitro to be specific for cytomegalovirus antigens. Linkage disequilibrium might explain the correlated functional status among segregating V segments, but an unknown experimental factor could not be ruled out. In the study, around 150 TCR beta chains were listed as associated with cytomegalovirus. In a later analysis, HLA-associated TCR beta chains showed more clonal expansion and lower generation probabilities than non-associated chains that were equally common. For the cohort, immune exposure information was limited to CMV serostatus. Because HLA typing was missing for some donors at each locus, association tests included only the typed subset. In an earlier analysis of about 540 of the donors, most TCR beta V segments were observed in productive rearrangements about 87% or about 30% of the time, broadly matching IMGT annotations.

Library preparation used the immunoSEQ multiplex PCR assay. The multiplex PCR relied on a mix of 60 forward primers for TCR Vbeta segments and 13 reverse primers for TCR Jbeta segments. A multiplex PCR assay on genomic DNA amplified the CDR3 region of rearranged TCR beta genes. Amplified TCR beta libraries were sequenced as 87-base-pair reads on the Illumina HiSeq System. The original methods were these. A later analysis counted about 80 million unique TCR beta chains across the 650 to 800 repertoires, and 10 million to 11 million of these chains were shared by at least two donors. Raw reads were error-corrected and collapsed into unique sequences by a nearest-neighbor algorithm in which closely related sequences were merged to remove PCR and sequencing errors. Alignment of CDR3 sequences to IMGT reference sequences was used to assign V, D and J gene segments. For a sequence to be retained, a match of at least six nucleotides was required to both a V gene segment and a J gene segment. Rearrangements were classified as productive when the CDR3 lacked stop codons and remained in frame with V and J, and all other rearrangements were classified as non-productive. CDR3 was defined according to IMGT convention as the region running from the second conserved V-encoded cysteine to the conserved J-encoded phenylalanine. The earlier analysis of roughly 590 of the donors excluded any sequence lacking an unambiguous match to a single V gene segment. In an earlier analysis of 587 of the donors, V segments were called functional above 56.7% productive rearrangements and were called segregating when the between-donor standard deviation exceeded 5%. A statistical classification framework was developed to diagnose cytomegalovirus status using the catalog of TCR beta chain sequences. V and J gene assignment, in a later analysis, came from comparing TCR nucleotide sequences with IMGT/GENE-DB human TR gene sequences. Using the TCRdist pipeline, a later analysis assigned CDR3 sequences along with most-parsimonious VDJ recombination scenarios. A later analysis defined each TCR beta chain by its CDR3 amino acid sequence plus V-gene family, and excluded reads lacking a unique V-gene family. In a later analysis, several hundred highly shared, low-generation-probability nucleotide sequences were removed to address suspected cross-contamination and a sequencing artifact. A later analysis calculated a clonal expansion index for each public chain from normalized within-repertoire ranks of inferred template counts. Generation probabilities in a later analysis came from a VDJ recombination model fitted to out-of-frame rearrangements, and those results were checked against IGoR. In a later analysis, TCR-TCR, TCR-HLA and TCR-CMV co-occurrence was scored with hypergeometric tests, and a repertoire-size bias correction was applied to TCR pairs. False discovery rates were estimated in a later analysis by permuting HLA or CMV assignments 20 times. In a later analysis, co-occurring TCRs were grouped using DBSCAN, with TCRdist sequence similarity added in when clustering inside HLA-allele-positive subsets. Co-occurrence clustering excluded repertoires with fewer than 30,000 or more than 120,000 public chains, plus five with anomalous nucleotide sharing. In its TCRdb copy, this immuneACCESS table keeps in-frame sequences only and misses some clones. Where compared with another copy, unresolved V genes explain less than half of these, and the others have no known cause. From that table come the V and J calls and clone size; the DNA was used to work out D and trimming. Within this sample are 85,000 to 110,000 clones, with 66% of them counted one time only. Of the sample, roughly 3.4% falls within the top ten clones.

The cohort was made up of approximately 700 healthy bone marrow donors. At the time of sampling, all cohort members were nominally healthy, though unrecorded immune exposures were likely present. The donor was CMV seronegative and was included in the group of a few hundred seronegative cohort members. A peripheral blood sample was provided by each donor, and peripheral blood mononuclear cells were used for TCR beta sequencing. The Qiagen DNeasy Blood Extraction Kit was used to extract genomic DNA from the blood cell samples. The clonotype originates from a woman between 50 and 59 years old in good health and CMV-seronegative. The material sequenced was PBMCs.

The CDR3 has the sequence CAISEPTDRSPSYNEQFF. The sequence in DNA is TGTGCCATCAGTGAGCCAACGGACAGGTCGCCCTCCTACAATGAGCAGTTCTTC. The rearranged segments are TRBV10-3 and TRBJ2-1; TRBD1 lines up with 7 middle nucleotides. Inclusive of the bounding cysteine and phenylalanine, the CDR3 is 18 residues long. Just the 54-base CDR3 DNA is kept, in frame starting at base 1. Relative to germline, V is missing 2 bases and J is missing 0 bases, with 10 bases of the junction outside any gene match. Per the germline V gene, ENHRY is the CDR1 and SYGVKD is the CDR2.